The present TCR beta chain was sequenced within a study of blood T cells in healthy people across ages. Study results and limitations: It was not known whether donors were CMV positive (a possible confounder of expanded clonotype changes).

Of note for this clonotype: Its antigen is not identified.

The authors ran a second PCR of about 7 to 11 cycles using a sample-barcoded 5' primer and a J-beta primer mix. TCRdb redid the calling of the 5' RACE reads with MiXCR, one entry per CDR3 protein. The sample lists about 680,000 distinct CDR3 sequences; roughly 49% were seen once. Looked up from germline, CDR1 is DFQATT and CDR2 is SNEGSKA (reference sequence). CDR3 length equals 15 residues. V shed 0 bases and J 9 bases; nucleotides not matched to a gene: 10. The chain carries TRBV20-1 and TRBJ2-1, with TRBD2 matching 8 bases. This TCR was recovered from a woman aged 55-70 years in good health. The source material was blood. The CDR3: CSARDLLAGTGEQFF. Written as DNA, the CDR3 is TGCAGTGCTAGAGATCTGTTAGCGGGGACGGGTGAGCAGTTCTTC.